These 28 T cell receptor beta chains were all obtained from the same sample, sequenced in a study of blood T cell repertoires in COVID-19. Measured with immunoSEQ multiplex PCR; TCRdb has only the in-frame clones, and not every one. The sample records over 350,000 clones, 88% being singletons. The sample taken for sequencing was PBMCs or T cells enriched from blood (not recorded which). These receptors all stem from a woman under 30 who had recovered from COVID-19.

The chain links TRBV9 to TRBJ1-2, with D possibly being TRBD1 (5 bases). In germline, CDR1 is SGDLS, CDR2 YYNGEE. Trimming removed 3 bases at V and 1 base at J, with 7 bases between. CDR3 size: 13 residues. The CDR3 sequence: CASSGGGNYGYTF. The CDR3 DNA reads as TGTGCCAGCAGCGGCGGGGGTAACTATGGCTACACCTTC.

The chain combines TRBV4-1 with TRBJ2-7, with 9 positions matching TRBD1. The CDR3 is 16 amino acids. The germline V gene encodes CDR1 MGHRA and CDR2 YSYEKL. V shed 1 base, J shed 4 bases, and the junction held 8 bases outside the gene matches. As DNA, the CDR3 is TGCGCCAGCAGCCAAGGTACAGGGGGCGTCTTGTACGAGCAGTACTTC. Protein sequence: CASSQGTGGVLYEQYF.

This clone was recorded a few times. This chain uses TRBV27 with TRBJ2-7; D unresolved. Trimming cost V 0 bases and J 3 bases, with 9 bases left between them. CDR1 and CDR2 from the germline V gene are MNHEY and SMNVEV (reference sequence). The CDR3 has 14 amino acids. Written as DNA, the CDR3 is TGTGCCAGCAGTTTATCCCTACCGGTCTACGAGCAGTACTTC. It encodes CASSLSLPVYEQYF.

Regarding this clone: Different DNA sequences within this sample yield the same CDR3. V usage is TRBV7-3 and J usage is TRBJ1-1; possibly TRBD1 for D (6 bases). This CDR3 comprises 14 residues. CDR1 and CDR2 (germline): SGHTA, FQGTGA. V lost 5 bases, J lost 1 base, and 11 bases lay in between. The CDR3 loop reads CASSIQGGNTEAFF. The CDR3 DNA sequence: TGTGCCAGCAGCATACAGGGTGGGAACACTGAAGCTTTCTTT.

V usage is TRBV30 and J usage is TRBJ1-4, with a possible D match to TRBD1 (6 bases). V was clipped by 4 bases and J by 12 bases, with 21 bases between them. Germline CDR1 and CDR2: GTSNPN and SVGIG (reference sequence). This CDR3 is 14 amino acids long. The CDR3 sequence: CAWNQGHPGGELFF. The CDR3 DNA is TGTGCCTGGAACCAGGGGCACCCAGGTGGGGAACTGTTTTTT.

The chain links TRBV19 to TRBJ1-2; D possibly corresponds to TRBD1 (5 bases). The CDR3 has 15 amino acids. Germline CDR1 reads LNHDA; CDR2 reads SQIVND (reference sequence). Deletions cut 9 bases from V and 7 bases from J, with 24 bases between. The CDR3 DNA sequence: TGTGCCAGCAGGCCCCGCCGGGGGAGTCTTCCTGGCTACACCTTC. Translating it yields CASRPRRGSLPGYTF. Filled out from reference TRBV19 and TRBJ1-2, the complete variable domain reads DGGITQSPKYLFRKEGQNVTLSCEQNLNHDAMYWYRQDPGQGLRLIYYSQIVNDFQKGDIAEGYSVSREKKESFPLTVTSAQKNPTAFYLCASRPRRGSLPGYTFGSGTRLTVV.

The chain recombines TRBV7-5 with TRBJ1-2; TRBD1, the table's D call, lacks a check against the DNA. TRBV7-5 is a pseudogene segment. The CDR3 extends over 14 amino acids. This CDR3 reads CARSNRGRIRGYTF. In nucleotides, the CDR3 is TGTGCCAGAAGCAACAGGGGGCGCATCCGGGGCTACACCTTC.

The chain uses TRBV19 and TRBJ2-5, with 7 bases aligning to TRBD2. Germline V gene data show CDR1 as LNHDA and CDR2 as SQIVND (reference sequence). The V and J ends lost 3 bases and 1 base, in that order; junction bases with no gene match: 8. This CDR3 comprises 16 residues. CDR3 residues: CASSISSGVSQETQYF. The CDR3 DNA sequence: TGTGCCAGTAGTATCTCAAGCGGGGTAAGCCAAGAGACCCAGTACTTC.

This clone has just one count. The gene calls are TRBV5-5 and TRBJ1-4; D might be TRBD1 (6 bases). The V end was cut by 2 bases, the J end by 3 bases, with 11 bases between. CDR1 and CDR2 (germline): SGHKS, YYEKEE (reference sequence). The CDR3 contains 15 residues. The CDR3 sequence: CASSLLEGANEKLFF. CDR3 DNA sequence: TGTGCCAGCAGCTTACTCGAGGGGGCTAATGAAAAACTGTTTTTT.

For the CDR3, the DNA is TGCAGCGCCCTCTTGCCAGACTCTGGAAACACCATATATTTT. It codes for CSALLPDSGNTIYF. The chain is built from TRBV29-1 and TRBJ1-3; no clear D. Germline CDR1 reads SQVTM; CDR2 reads ANQGSEA. This CDR3 spans 14 amino acids. V was shortened by 7 bases and J by 0 bases, with 13 bases between the two germline ends.

This chain joins TRBV6-1 and TRBJ2-4; perhaps TRBD1 as D (6 bases). The CDR3 has 13 residues. Germline loops: CDR1 MNHNS, CDR2 SASEGT. V shed 0 bases and J shed 14 bases, with 14 bases lying between them. CDR3 in DNA: TGTGCCAGCAGTGAAGCGTGGCCAAACAGGGAGTACTTC. This sequence encodes CASSEAWPNREYF.

The genes are TRBV6-5 and TRBJ1-2, with D tentatively TRBD1 (5 bases). The CDR3 is 15 residues long. Trimming removed 3 bases from V and 0 bases from J, with 11 bases in between. The germline gives CDR1 MNHEY, CDR2 SVGAGI. Written as DNA, the CDR3 is TGTGCCAGCAGTTATCGGCCAGGGCCTAACTATGGCTACACCTTC. This sequence encodes CASSYRPGPNYGYTF.

The chain links TRBV30 to TRBJ1-4, with D hard to call. CDR3 length equals 13 residues. Germline CDR1 GTSNPN, CDR2 SVGIG (reference sequence). The germline V and J ends were trimmed by 0 bases and 4 bases, with 6 bases remaining between them. The DNA for the CDR3 is TGTGCCTGGAGTGTACACCGTAATGAAAAACTGTTTTTT. It codes for CAWSVHRNEKLFF.

This chain uses TRBV5-1 with TRBJ2-7, with D perhaps TRBD2 (7 bases). This CDR3 has 14 amino acids. Trimming took 2 bases from V and 3 from J, leaving 12 bases between them. The V gene's germline CDR1 is SGHRS and CDR2 YFSETQ. The CDR3: CASSFRGGGYEQYF. The DNA of the CDR3 is TGCGCCAGCAGCTTCAGGGGAGGGGGCTACGAGCAGTACTTC.

This chain joins TRBV18 and TRBJ1-5; 9 nucleotides match TRBD1. CDR3 length: 14 amino acids. CDR1 and CDR2 from the germline V gene are KGHSH and LQKENI. With V trimmed by 2 bases and J by 6 bases, 2 bases remained unmatched. CDR3 sequence reads: CASSPGTGRQPQHF. The CDR3 DNA reads TGTGCCAGCTCACCAGGGACAGGGCGTCAGCCCCAGCATTTT.

The DNA for the CDR3 is TGTGCCAGCAGCTTGCTACAGGGGGAGACGAGTGGCTACACCTTC. It is translated as CASSLLQGETSGYTF. The chain uses TRBV5-6 and TRBJ1-2, with TRBD1 matching 8 bases. The CDR3 totals 15 residues. Germline CDR1 reads SGHDT; CDR2 reads YYEEEE. After removal of 1 base from V and 7 bases from J, the junction contained 9 bases not matched to a gene.

This rearrangement joins TRBV27 to TRBJ1-1, with 7 bases lining up with TRBD1. This CDR3 has 14 residues. Germline V gives CDR1 MNHEY, CDR2 SMNVEV (reference sequence). The junction had 14 bases not matched to a gene; V was cut back by 5 bases and J by 11 bases. The CDR3 coding sequence is TGTGCCAGCAGTCGGACAGGTTTGGAGTCCTGGGCTTTCTTT. It specifies CASSRTGLESWAFF.

The table lists this clone with a count of one. This sequence joins TRBV28 and TRBJ2-2; 9 bases line up with TRBD1. Germline CDR1 MDHEN, CDR2 SYDVKM. V lost 5 bases and J lost 5; bases outside the gene matches: 9. There are 16 residues in the CDR3. DNA of the CDR3: TGTGCCAGCAGTCCCCACAGGGGGCGGAAAACCGGGGAGCTGTTTTTT. Translating gives CASSPHRGRKTGELFF.

This clone was picked up one time. The rearrangement joins TRBV5-6 to TRBJ1-5; D possibly corresponds to TRBD1 (6 bases). Trimming removed 1 base at V and 0 bases at J, with 17 bases between. The CDR3 loop spans 18 amino acids. The germline V gene has CDR1 SGHDT and CDR2 YYEEEE. Here the CDR3 DNA reads TGTGCCAGCAGCTTGAGGACAGAATTCCTTTATAGCAATCAGCCCCAGCATTTT. Protein product: CASSLRTEFLYSNQPQHF.

This clone was picked up one time. The chain combines TRBV3-1 (or the pseudogene TRBV3-2) with TRBJ1-1, with TRBD1 identical over 7 bases. The V and J ends lost 6 bases and 0 bases, in that order; junction bases with no gene match: 13. The CDR3 spans 17 residues. Germline CDR1 LGHDT, CDR2 YNNKEL (reference sequence). The CDR3 region has the DNA TGTGCCAGCAGTCCCACAGGGGCAACAATGATGAACACTGAAGCTTTCTTT. Translating it yields CASSPTGATMMNTEAFF.

This clone appeared a single time. The CDR3 is CASSEAGDNYGYTF. The DNA of the CDR3 is TGTGCCAGCAGTGAGGCAGGGGATAACTATGGCTACACCTTC. The rearrangement links TRBV2 to TRBJ1-2; TRBD1 might be the D (6 bases). This CDR3 comprises 14 residues. Germline V gene lookup returns CDR1 SNHLY and CDR2 FYNNEI. Trimming stripped 3 bases from V and 1 base from J, with 9 bases between.

V gene TRBV30 combines with J gene TRBJ1-3; D gene ambiguous. V was trimmed by 0 bases and J by 2 bases, leaving 11 bases between them. Germline CDR1 is GTSNPN and CDR2 is SVGIG (reference sequence). The CDR3 loop spans 15 amino acids. In DNA form, the CDR3 reads TGTGCCTGGAGTGTACAGAGAGTAACTGGAAACACCATATATTTT. The encoded protein is CAWSVQRVTGNTIYF.

The chain couples TRBV6-1 to TRBJ1-6; a possible D gene is TRBD1 (5 bases). V was shortened by 0 bases and J by 5 bases, with 11 bases between the two germline ends. This CDR3 is 16 amino acids long. CDR1 and CDR2 from the germline V gene are MNHNS and SASEGT. CDR3 sequence reads: CASSEAGTGHNSPLHF. CDR3 coding DNA: TGTGCCAGCAGTGAAGCAGGAACAGGACATAATTCACCCCTCCACTTT.

The chain's CDR3 is CAWSEDWTGELFF. CDR3 coding DNA: TGTGCCTGGAGTGAGGACTGGACCGGGGAGCTGTTTTTT. This chain joins TRBV30 and TRBJ2-2; tentative D call: TRBD2 (5 bases). This CDR3 is built from 13 residues. CDR1 is GTSNPN and CDR2 is SVGIG in the germline V gene (reference sequence). Between the trimmed V and J ends, which lost 1 base and 5 bases, there was a span of 8 bases. The full variable domain, rest sourced from reference TRBV30 and TRBJ2-2, is SQTIHQWPATLVQPVGSPLSLECTVEGTSNPNLYWYRQAAGRGLQLLFYSVGIGQISSEVPQNLSASRPQDRQFILSSKKLLLSDSGFYLCAWSEDWTGELFFGEGSRLTVL.

This chain uses TRBV6-1 with TRBJ2-2, with a tentative D call TRBD2 (5 bases). V dropped 6 bases and J dropped 7 bases, with 9 bases sitting between them. There are 12 residues in the CDR3. From germline, CDR1 is MNHNS and CDR2 SASEGT. The CDR3 spells CASRLSGGELFF. The CDR3 region has the DNA TGTGCCAGCAGGCTAAGCGGCGGGGAGCTGTTTTTT.

The chain links TRBV30 to TRBJ2-7; TRBD1 aligns across 8 bases. CDR1 is GTSNPN and CDR2 is SVGIG in the germline V gene (reference sequence). Unmatched junction bases numbered 7, after V lost 5 bases and J lost 4 bases. CDR3 length equals 13 residues. The CDR3 region has the DNA TGTGCCTGGCAGGACAGGGCACGTTACGAGCAGTACTTC. Translation gives CAWQDRARYEQYF.

The chain couples TRBV2 to TRBJ2-3; the match to TRBD1 covers 7 bases. V lost 6 bases, J lost 0 bases, and 12 bases stayed unmatched. The CDR3 loop spans 17 amino acids. Germline V gives CDR1 SNHLY, CDR2 FYNNEI. For the CDR3, the DNA is TGTGCCAGCAGCCACCCCAGACAGGGACGGAGCACAGATACGCAGTATTTT. This translates into CASSHPRQGRSTDTQYF. The full variable domain, completed using reference TRBV2 and TRBJ2-3, is EPEVTQTPSHQVTQMGQEVILRCVPISNHLYFYWYRQILGQKVEFLVSFYNNEISEKSEIFDDQFSVERPDGSNFTLKIRSTKLEDSAMYFCASSHPRQGRSTDTQYFGPGTRLTVL.

The chain employs TRBV10-2 and TRBJ1-1; D possibly corresponds to TRBD1 (6 bases). The germline V and J ends were trimmed by 5 bases and 2 bases, with 9 bases remaining between them. CDR1 is WSHSY, CDR2 SAAADI, per germline. This CDR3 is 13 amino acids long. The CDR3 nucleotides read TGCGCCAGCAGTCCACAGGGTAACACTGAAGCTTTCTTT. Its protein product is CASSPQGNTEAFF.